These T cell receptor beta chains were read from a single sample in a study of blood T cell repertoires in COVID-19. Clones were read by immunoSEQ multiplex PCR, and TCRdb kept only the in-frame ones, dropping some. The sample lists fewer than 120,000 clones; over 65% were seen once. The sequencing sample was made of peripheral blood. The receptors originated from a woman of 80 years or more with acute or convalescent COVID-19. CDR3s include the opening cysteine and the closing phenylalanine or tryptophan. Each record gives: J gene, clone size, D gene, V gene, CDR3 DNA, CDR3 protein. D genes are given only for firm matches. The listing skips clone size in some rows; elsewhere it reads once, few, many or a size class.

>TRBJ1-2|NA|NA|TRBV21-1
TGTGCCAGCAGCAAAGCGCGAAGGGAGGGCTACACCTTC
CASSKARREGYTF
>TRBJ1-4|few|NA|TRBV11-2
TGTGCCAGCAGCCTAGGAAGTGACGGGGAAAAACTGTTTTTT
CASSLGSDGEKLFF
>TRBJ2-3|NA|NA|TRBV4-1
TGCGCCAGCAGCCAGAGACTACTCCTAGGGCGCGTGTACACAGATACGCAGTATTTT
CASSQRLLLGRVYTDTQYF
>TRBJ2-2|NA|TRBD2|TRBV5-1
TGCGCCAGCAGCTTGGTGCTAGCGGGGTACACCGGGGAGCTGTTTTTT
CASSLVLAGYTGELFF
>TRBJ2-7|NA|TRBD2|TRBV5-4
TGTGCCAGCAGCTTACCTAGCGGGAGCGGGGAGCAGTACTTC
CASSLPSGSGEQYF
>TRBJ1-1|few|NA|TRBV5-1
TGCGCCAGCAGCGGGGCGGCAGGAAGGTCGAACACTGAAGCTTTCTTT
CASSGAAGRSNTEAFF
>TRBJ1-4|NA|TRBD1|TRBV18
TGTGCCAGCTCACCACCGGGACAGGGTTCGATTAGGCTGTTTTTT
CASSPPGQGSIRLFF
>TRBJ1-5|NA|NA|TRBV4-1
TGCGCCAGCAGCCCTCGTATGGGAGATCAGCCCCAGCATTTT
CASSPRMGDQPQHF
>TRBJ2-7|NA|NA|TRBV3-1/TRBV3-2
TGTGCCAGCAGTGGACAGAGCTCCTACGAGCAGTACTTC
CASSGQSSYEQYF
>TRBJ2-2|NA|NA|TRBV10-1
TGCGCCAGCAGTGAGTCGATCGGGCAGGGGAACACCGGGGAGCTGTTTTTT
CASSESIGQGNTGELFF
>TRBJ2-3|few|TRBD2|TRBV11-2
TGTGCCAGCAGCTTAGATTGGACTAGCGGCACAGATACGCAGTATTTT
CASSLDWTSGTDTQYF
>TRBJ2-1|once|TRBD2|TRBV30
TGTGCCTGGAGTTTCCGACTAGCCCCCTACAATGAGCAGTTCTTC
CAWSFRLAPYNEQFF
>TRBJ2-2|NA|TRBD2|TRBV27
TGTGCCAGCAGTCGGCTAGCGGGGACGGCCGGGGAGCTGTTTTTT
CASSRLAGTAGELFF
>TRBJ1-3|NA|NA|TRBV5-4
TGTGCCAGCAGCTCCACAGGGCGCGAGGACACCATATATTTT
CASSSTGREDTIYF
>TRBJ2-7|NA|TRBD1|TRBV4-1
TGCGCCAGCAGCCAAGTGGGTAGGGAATCCCGGACAGGGCTCTACGAGCAGTACTTC
CASSQVGRESRTGLYEQYF
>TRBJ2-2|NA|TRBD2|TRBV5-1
TGCGCCAGCAGCTCCGACATCGCGGGGGGCGGGGAGCTGTTTTTT
CASSSDIAGGGELFF
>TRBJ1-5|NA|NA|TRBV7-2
TGTGCCAGCAGCTTAAATCCAGGGAATCAGCCCCAGCATTTT
CASSLNPGNQPQHF
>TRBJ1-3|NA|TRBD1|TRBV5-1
TGCGCCAGCAGCGAAACAGGGGGCAGAGGAAACACCATATATTTT
CASSETGGRGNTIYF
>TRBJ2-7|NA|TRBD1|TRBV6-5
TGTGCCAGCAGTTACTCGACTACAGGGGCCAACGAGCAGTACTTC
CASSYSTTGANEQYF
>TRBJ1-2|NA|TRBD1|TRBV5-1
TGCGCCAGCAGCTTGGCCCTTGACAGGGAATCCTATGGCTACACCTTC
CASSLALDRESYGYTF
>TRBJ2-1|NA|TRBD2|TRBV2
TGTGCCAGCAGTGAAGGTCTAGCGGGAGCGGTTGGGCAGTTCTTC
CASSEGLAGAVGQFF
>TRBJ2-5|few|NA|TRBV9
TGTGCCAGCAGCGCCAGCGGACAGCCGGTCCAAGAGACCCAGTACTTC
CASSASGQPVQETQYF
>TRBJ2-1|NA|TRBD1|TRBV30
TGTGCCTGGAGCCGACACCAAGCAGGGGGTGGGTACAATGAGCAGTTCTTC
CAWSRHQAGGGYNEQFF
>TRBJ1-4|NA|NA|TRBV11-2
TGTGCCAGCAGCCTCTCGGGGGCAACTAATGAAAAACTGTTTTTT
CASSLSGATNEKLFF
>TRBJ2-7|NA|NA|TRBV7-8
TGTGCCAGCAGCTTAGCCTCGGGGGTCTACGAGCAGTACTTC
CASSLASGVYEQYF
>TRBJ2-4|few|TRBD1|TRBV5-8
TGTGCCAGCACCCCTCTACAGGGGGCGGCCAAAAACATTCAGTACTTC
CASTPLQGAAKNIQYF
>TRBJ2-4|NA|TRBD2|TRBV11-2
TGTGCCAGCAGCTGGGGGACTAGCGCTAGGCAGTACTTC
CASSWGTSARQYF
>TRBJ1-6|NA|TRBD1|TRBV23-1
TGCGCCAGCAGTCAGAAAGGACAGGGTCGCCCAGGCTCCTATAATTCACCCCTCCACTTT
CASSQKGQGRPGSYNSPLHF
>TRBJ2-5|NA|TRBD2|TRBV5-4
TGTGCCAGCTCCCAGGGCGGGGGGGAGACCCAGTACTTC
CASSQGGGETQYF
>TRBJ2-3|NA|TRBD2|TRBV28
TGTGCCAGCAGTTTCGAGGGAGGGCCAGGAAACACGCAGTATTTT
CASSFEGGPGNTQYF
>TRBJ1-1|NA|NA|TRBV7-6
TGTGCCAGCAGCGTCACAGGGTTTGACGACACTGAAGCTTTCTTT
CASSVTGFDDTEAFF
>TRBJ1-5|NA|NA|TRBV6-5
TGTGCCAGCAGAGGGTCAGGGGAAAATCAGCCCCAGCATTTT
CASRGSGENQPQHF
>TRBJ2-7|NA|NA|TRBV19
TGTGCCAGTGGAGACAGGCGCGACGAGCAGTACTTC
CASGDRRDEQYF
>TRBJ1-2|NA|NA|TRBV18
TGTGCCAGCTCAGCTTCGGGGGGGGTGAGCGGCTATGGCTACACCTTC
CASSASGGVSGYGYTF
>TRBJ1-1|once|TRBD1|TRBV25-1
TGTGCCAGCAGTGGGCTGACAGGGGCAGACGCTGAAGCTTTCTTT
CASSGLTGADAEAFF